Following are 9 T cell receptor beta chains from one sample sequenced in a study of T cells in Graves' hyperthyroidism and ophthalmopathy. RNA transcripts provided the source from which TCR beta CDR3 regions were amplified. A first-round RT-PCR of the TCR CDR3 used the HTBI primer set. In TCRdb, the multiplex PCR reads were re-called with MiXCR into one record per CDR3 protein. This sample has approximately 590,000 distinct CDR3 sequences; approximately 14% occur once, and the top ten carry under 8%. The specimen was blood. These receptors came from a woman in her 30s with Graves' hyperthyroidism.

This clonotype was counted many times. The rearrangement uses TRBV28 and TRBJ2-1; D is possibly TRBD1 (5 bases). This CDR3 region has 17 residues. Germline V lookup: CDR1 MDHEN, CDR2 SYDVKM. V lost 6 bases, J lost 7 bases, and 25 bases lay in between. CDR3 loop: CASRDDPRVGRRNEQFF. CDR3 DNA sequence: TGTGCCAGCAGAGATGATCCCAGGGTAGGTCGTAGGAATGAGCAGTTCTTC.

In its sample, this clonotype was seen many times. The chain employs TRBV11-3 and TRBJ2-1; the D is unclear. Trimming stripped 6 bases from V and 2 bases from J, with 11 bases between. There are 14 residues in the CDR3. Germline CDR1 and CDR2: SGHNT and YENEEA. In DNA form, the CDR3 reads TGTGCCAGCAGTCCGTCATTGGCCTACAATGAGCAGTTCTTC. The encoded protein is CASSPSLAYNEQFF.

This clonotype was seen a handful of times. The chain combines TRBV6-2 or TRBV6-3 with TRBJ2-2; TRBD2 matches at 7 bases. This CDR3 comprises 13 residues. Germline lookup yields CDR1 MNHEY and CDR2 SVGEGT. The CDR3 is CAAGFRDTGELFF. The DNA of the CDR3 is TGTGCAGCGGGGTTCAGAGACACCGGGGAGCTGTTTTTT.

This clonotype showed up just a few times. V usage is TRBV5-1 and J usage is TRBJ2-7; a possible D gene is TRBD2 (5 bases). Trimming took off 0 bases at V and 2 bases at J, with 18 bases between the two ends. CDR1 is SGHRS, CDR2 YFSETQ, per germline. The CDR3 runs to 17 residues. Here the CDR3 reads CASSLGLGGGGPYEQYF. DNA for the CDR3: TGCGCCAGCAGCTTGGGTTTGGGCGGTGGCGGGCCCTACGAGCAGTACTTC.

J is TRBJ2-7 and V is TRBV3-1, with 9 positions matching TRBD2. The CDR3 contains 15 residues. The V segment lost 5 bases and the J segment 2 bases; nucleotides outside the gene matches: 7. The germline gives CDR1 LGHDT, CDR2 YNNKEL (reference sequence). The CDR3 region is CASSFSGRSPYEQYF. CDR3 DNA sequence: TGTGCCAGCAGCTTTAGCGGGAGAAGCCCCTACGAGCAGTACTTC.

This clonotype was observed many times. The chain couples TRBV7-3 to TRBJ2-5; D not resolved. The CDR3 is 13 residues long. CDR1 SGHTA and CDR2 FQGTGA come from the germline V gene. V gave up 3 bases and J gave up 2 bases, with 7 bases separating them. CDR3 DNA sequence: TGTGCCAGCAGCTTTACCCCGCAAGAGACCCAGTACTTC. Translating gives CASSFTPQETQYF.

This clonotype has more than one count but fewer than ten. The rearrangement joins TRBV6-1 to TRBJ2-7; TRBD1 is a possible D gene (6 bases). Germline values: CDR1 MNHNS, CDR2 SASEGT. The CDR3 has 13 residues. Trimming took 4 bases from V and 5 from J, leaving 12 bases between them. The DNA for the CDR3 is TGTGCCAGCAGTGGGGTCAGGGGACACGAGCAGTACTTC. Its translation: CASSGVRGHEQYF.

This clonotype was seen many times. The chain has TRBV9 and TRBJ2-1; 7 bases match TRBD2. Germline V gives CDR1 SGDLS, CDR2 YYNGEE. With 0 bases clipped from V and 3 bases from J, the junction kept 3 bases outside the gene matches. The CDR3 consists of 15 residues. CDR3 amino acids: CASSVGEGSYNEQFF. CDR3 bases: TGTGCCAGCAGCGTAGGGGAGGGAAGCTACAATGAGCAGTTCTTC.

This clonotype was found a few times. The CDR3 loop reads CASSQLAGGASNQPQHF. The CDR3, as DNA: TGTGCCAGCAGCCAGCTCGCAGGGGGCGCGAGCAATCAGCCCCAGCATTTT. V usage is TRBV3-1 and J usage is TRBJ1-5, with TRBD1 identical over 8 bases. After removal of 3 bases from V and 1 base from J, the junction contained 8 bases not matched to a gene. This CDR3 region has 17 residues. Germline CDR1 reads LGHDT; CDR2 reads YNNKEL (reference sequence).